One TCR beta chain is described in this entry. Its recognized antigen is unknown. No base quality values were provided; no much bigger clone lies one nucleotide off. This sample is drawn from a study of blood T cell repertoires in COVID-19 (dated by TCRdb to 2019 to 2021). Some background on the complete study: Samples covering the acute and convalescent phases of COVID-19 were provided by collaborators in the United States, Italy and Spain. The material from the prospective study consisted of cDNA or gDNA derived from T cells, B-cell-depleted T cells, or PBMCs. Deeply sampled blood TCRbeta repertoires from subjects exposed to, actively infected with, or recovered from COVID-19 were included in the dataset. A freely available public database, intended as a resource for researchers studying the immune response to SARS-CoV-2, is where the repertoires were released. Samples were obtained from the ongoing ImmuneRACE study (first 160 participants) and from 1,000 to 1,500 subjects provided by 6 global collaborators. The sample metadata nearly always contained a de-identified subject ID, COVID-19 status, age in years and sex. Where HLA class I and class II types were available, the types were taken from metadata supplied by the sample provider, not from assay-based typing.

Overall results and qualifications from the work: Clinical and demographic metadata were provided uncurated, with the amount varying by source and participant.

Enrolling through a virtual design, the prospective study's participants ranged in age from roughly 18 to 100 years and lived across roughly 24 United States geographic areas. In the prospective study, participants were assigned to cohorts based on the clinical history participants reported in a screening survey and a study questionnaire. For ImmuneRACE Cohort 3, a participant was defined as recovered based on two consecutive negative NP/OP PCR tests, clearance by a healthcare professional, or resolution of symptoms. Each participant in the prospective study had whole blood, serum and a nasopharyngeal or oropharyngeal swab collected by mobile phlebotomists. Participants in the prospective study had the option to provide additional blood draws and questionnaires over a 2-month period. Blood samples from the prospective study were shipped frozen or at room temperature prior to DNA extraction. TCRbeta CDR3 regions were amplified from genomic DNA by means of the immunoSEQ Assay, a bias-controlled multiplex PCR. The published analysis was carried out like this. Nucleated cell counts per sample were estimated from amplification of reference gene primers within the assay. Sequence reads were collapsed and filtered to measure the absolute abundance of every unique TCRbeta CDR3 rearrangement. For each sample, productive Simpson clonality was calculated as the square root of Simpson's diversity index across productive rearrangements. As stored in TCRdb, this immuneACCESS dataset retains in-frame rearrangements with V and J assigned. A fraction of the clones does not appear; measured against another copy, unresolved V genes explain less than half of the discrepancy, and the remainder lacks a known reason. V and J calls and clone size are given by that table; D and trimming were obtained from the DNA. This sample comprises some 150,000 clones, over 80% of them detected only once. The top ten clonotypes cover 4.4% of the sample.

Sequenced: PBMCs or T cells enriched from blood (not recorded which). This receptor was taken from a woman aged 45-59 years who had recovered from COVID-19.

The CDR3 here reads CASSQQGLGYTF. Here is the DNA: TGTGCCAGCAGTCAACAGGGTTTGGGCTACACCTTC. The chain uses TRBV12-3 or TRBV12-4 and TRBJ1-2; TRBD1 is perhaps the D gene, given 6 matching bases. V sheds 5 bases and J sheds 8 bases, leaving 12 bases between their ends. Inclusive of the bounding cysteine and phenylalanine, the CDR3 is 12 residues long. Here the CDR3 DNA is all that survives: 36 bases in frame from base 1.